This TCR beta chain was observed in a study of blood T cell repertoires in COVID-19. This table comes from immunoSEQ multiplex PCR, and its TCRdb copy is limited to in-frame clones, with some not included. The table includes 310,000 or so clones, roughly 86% detected once. The CDR3 totals 13 residues. CDR1 is MDHEN, CDR2 SYDVKM, per germline. V lost 5 bases to trimming and J lost 4 bases, with 9 bases between them. What was sequenced was PBMCs or T cells enriched from blood (not recorded which). The receptor's source is a woman between 18 and 29 years old who had recovered from COVID-19. The V and J genes are TRBV28 and TRBJ1-3; tentative D call: TRBD1 (6 bases). The CDR3 sequence: CASSQGTGNTIYF. For the CDR3, the DNA is TGTGCCAGCAGTCAAGGGACAGGAAACACCATATATTTT.